What follows is one T cell receptor (beta chain) and its context. This clone was found once. The antigen it recognizes is unknown. One base away there is no much larger clone; base qualities are not given. This specimen belongs to a study of T cell responses to AZD1222 COVID-19 vaccine (dated by TCRdb to the early 2020s). Context from the whole study: A total of 230 or so trial participants underwent TCR sequencing, of whom some 210 received two doses of AZD1222 and roughly 25 received two doses of the MenACWY control vaccine. Trial participants were enrolled into age subgroups of 18-55, 56-69 and 70-plus years, which contained approximately 150, 28 and 58 TCR-sequenced participants, respectively.

Overall results and qualifications from the work: In the small 56-69-year group, the increase in depth fell short of significance, most likely because of low power. Participants were mostly white British and included more females than males, and it was suggested by the authors that clonal diversity may have been underestimated. A significant rise in spike-specific TCR breadth and depth was observed after two AZD1222 doses relative to day 0 and relative to MenACWY recipients. CD4 TCRs associated with the vaccine covered the entire spike protein, and the dominant responses were in regions 160-218 and 743-854. Reportedly, almost half of the unique spike-specific TCRs recognized epitopes lying outside the regions that are mutated in the B.1.351 and B.1.1.7 variants. Conclusions about previously exposed vaccinees are limited, since just 5 or 6 AZD1222 recipients were seropositive for SARS-CoV-2 at baseline. Because no samples from the day 14 peak response were available, repertoires could be characterized only after the peak T cell response.

The CDR3 regions of human TCRbeta chains were analyzed by immunosequencing. In the authors' own workflow: TCRs in the repertoires were matched against a reference library of SARS-CoV-2-specific TCRs that had been generated with the MIRA antigen-specificity platform. Breadth was defined as the fraction of unique TCRs that were SARS-CoV-2-associated. Depth was defined as the fraction of total T cells that were SARS-CoV-2-associated. Each spike-specific TCR was assigned to its reactive spike region and to a CD4 or CD8 class using the MIRA data. Log10-transformed breadth and depth values were compared by one-way ANOVA with Sidak's multiple comparisons tests. TCRdb holds this immuneACCESS table with in-frame rearrangements only. Some clones are missing; in checked studies, unresolved V genes explain under half, and the rest has no known cause. That table gives V, J and clone size, and the DNA gave D and trimming. The sample table records some 180,000 clones; over 80% of these occur just once. The top ten clones comprise around 0.97% of the sample.

The label giving this sample's time point can be read as: about 28 days (+/-7) after the second vaccine dose. What the treatment or condition label conveys for this sample: meningococcal conjugate vaccine given as trial control. Vaccinee samples were obtained from the UK trials COV001 and COV002, which included a single-blind randomized controlled phase 2/3 trial of AZD1222 (ChAdOx1 nCoV-19) in healthy adults. For TCRbeta chain sequencing, PBMC samples from trial participants were taken at day 0 and at day 28 after the second dose. The source was peripheral blood, collected 28 days after the second dose of the MenACWY control vaccine. The receptor was derived from an adult who received the MenACWY meningococcal vaccine as a control.

The CDR3 in this case is CASSQGFEQYF. The bases are TGTGCCAGCAGCCAAGGTTTTGAGCAGTACTTC. The sequence links TRBV3-1 (or the pseudogene TRBV3-2) to TRBJ2-7, with the D gene too uncertain to name. For CDR1 and CDR2, the germline V gene (reference sequence) lists LGHDT and YNNKEL. Trimming removed 1 base from V and 7 bases from J, leaving 5 bases between the germline ends. From its cysteine to its phenylalanine, the CDR3 spans 11 amino acids. Only the CDR3 portion is preserved as DNA: 33 bases, with reading frame beginning at the first base.